The sequence of this TCR beta chain was determined in a study of blood T cells in healthy people across ages. Broader study findings: Long-lived donors exceeded aged donors in naive CD4+ cells and diversity.

Donation came from healthy Caucasian individuals in Russia who were aged roughly 6 to 95. V lost 2 bases to trimming and J lost 0 bases; unmatched junction nucleotides: 6. CDR3 size: 16 residues. In germline, CDR1 is SGHRS, CDR2 YFSETQ. This clonotype came up many times. The antigen is not known. Next came a second PCR, run for about 6 to 12 cycles, which used a sample-barcoded 5' primer along with a J-beta primer mix. TCRdb re-called the 5' RACE reads with MiXCR, one entry per CDR3 protein. The data show almost 550,000 distinct CDR3 sequences, 24% seen once. A further study also used this sample, focusing on T cells of mothers and their children. That source notes: Reads recorded for TCR beta CDR3 numbered over 9.5 million per mother and several million per child. The authors found no persistent microchimeric T cell clones.

The TCR originated in a boy aged 5-17 years in good health. The source material was blood. The chain has TRBV5-1 and TRBJ2-5; 8 bases agree with TRBD1. The CDR3: CASSFSGQGYQETQYF. DNA for the CDR3: TGCGCCAGCAGCTTTTCCGGACAGGGCTACCAAGAGACCCAGTACTTC.